The 8 T cell receptor beta chains listed next were all sequenced from one sample in a study of blood T cell repertoires in COVID-19. TCRdb's table, derived via immunoSEQ multiplex PCR, lists solely in-frame clones and lacks some. The top ten clones hold about 2.5% of a sample with tens of thousands of clones, about 92% of them seen once. The sequenced sample consisted of peripheral blood. All receptors derive from a man between 50 and 59 years old with acute or convalescent COVID-19.

This rearrangement joins TRBV19 to TRBJ1-6; D is uncertain. Germline lookup yields CDR1 LNHDA and CDR2 SQIVND (reference sequence). The CDR3 sequence is 13 residues long. Deletions cut 3 bases from V and 8 bases from J, with 8 bases between. CDR3 residues: CASSIGLYSPLHF. In nucleotides, the CDR3 is TGTGCCAGTAGTATTGGCCTCTATTCACCCCTCCACTTT.

V and J are TRBV3-1 (or the pseudogene TRBV3-2) and TRBJ1-4, with 7 bases aligning to TRBD1. The ends lost 3 bases at V and 6 bases at J; junction bases unmatched: 13. CDR1 and CDR2 (germline): LGHDT, YNNKEL (reference sequence). The CDR3 loop spans 17 amino acids. CDR3 protein: CASSQDRLAGHDEKLFF. The DNA of the CDR3 is TGTGCCAGCAGCCAGGACAGGTTGGCAGGTCATGATGAAAAACTGTTTTTT.

The rearrangement links TRBV3-1 (or the pseudogene TRBV3-2) to TRBJ2-1; 14 nucleotides line up with TRBD2. CDR1 is LGHDT and CDR2 is YNNKEL in the germline V gene (reference sequence). The CDR3 sequence is 16 residues long. Trimming at V came to 1 base and at J to 8 bases, leaving 4 bases not matched to a gene. The CDR3 DNA reads TGTGCCAGCAGCCAAGGGACTAGCGGGAGGAGACATGAGCAGTTCTTC. Its translation: CASSQGTSGRRHEQFF.

V and J are TRBV19 and TRBJ1-5; 9 nucleotides match TRBD1. Germline-derived CDR1 and CDR2 are LNHDA and SQIVND (reference sequence). V shed 3 bases and J 0 bases; nucleotides not matched to a gene: 6. The CDR3 consists of 17 residues. As DNA, the CDR3 is TGTGCCAGTAGTATGGGACAGGGATTAGATAGCAATCAGCCCCAGCATTTT. Its protein is CASSMGQGLDSNQPQHF.

V usage is TRBV2 and J usage is TRBJ1-2; 10 bases line up with TRBD1. Losses at the gene ends were 8 bases for V and 9 bases for J; bases not matched to a gene: 3. Germline V gene data show CDR1 as SNHLY and CDR2 as FYNNEI. The CDR3 has 11 residues. The CDR3 reads CASGTGVRYTF. Written as DNA, the CDR3 is TGTGCCAGCGGGACAGGGGTTCGCTACACCTTC.

The J gene is TRBJ2-2, the V gene TRBV6-4; unclear D gene. The CDR3 extends over 15 amino acids. CDR1 is MRHNA and CDR2 is SNTAGT in the germline V gene. V lost 1 base and J 3 bases, leaving 9 bases between the germline ends. The CDR3 coding sequence is TGTGCCAGCAGTGACTACGACACACACACCGGGGAGCTGTTTTTT. This sequence encodes CASSDYDTHTGELFF.

The V and J genes are TRBV6-5 and TRBJ2-7, with a weak D call TRBD1 (6 bases). The CDR3 extends over 15 amino acids. Germline V CDR1 and CDR2: MNHEY, SVGAGI. V gave up 4 bases and J gave up 0 bases, with 13 bases separating them. CDR3 in DNA: TGTGCCAGCAGTTCGGACAGCCTGAACTCCTACGAGCAGTACTTC. Translated, it gives CASSSDSLNSYEQYF.

CDR3 sequence reads: CASSQTGDGYTF. The CDR3 bases are TGTGCCAGCAGTCAGACAGGGGATGGCTACACCTTC. V gene TRBV6-5 combines with J gene TRBJ1-2; 8 nucleotides match TRBD1. From germline, CDR1 is MNHEY and CDR2 SVGAGI. The CDR3 covers 12 residues. Trimming removed 5 bases from V and 6 bases from J; junction bases left unmatched: 2.